This T cell receptor beta chain derives from a study of CD8 T cell repertoires and HIV-1 epitope variants. Study overall: Each of Twenty-five Gag and Nef epitope peptides stimulated a separate culture. Enriched T cells were co-cultured with equal autologous T cell-negative cells.

The V and J ends lost 2 bases and 4 bases, in that order; junction bases with no gene match: 2. This CDR3 spans 15 amino acids. Germline lookup yields CDR1 MNHNS and CDR2 SASEGT. On the immunoSEQ platform, TCR beta CDR3s were sequenced at survey depth. Only in-frame clones appear in the TCRdb table, and some are missing; sequencing was by immunoSEQ multiplex PCR. Of approximately 5,100 clones in the sample, about three fifths were seen once. About this clone itself: Its antigen is unidentified.

The material sequenced was cultured CD8+ T cells derived from PBMCs. The TCR was taken from a male donor with HIV. The chain carries TRBV6-1 and TRBJ2-3, with 11 bases that match TRBD2. Written as DNA, the CDR3 is TGTGCCAGCAGTGAACTAGCGGGGGGTCCAGATACGCAGTATTTT. Amino acid sequence: CASSELAGGPDTQYF.